Following are 25 T cell receptor beta chains from one sample sequenced in a study of cytomegalovirus exposure and HLA in healthy donors. Measured with immunoSEQ multiplex PCR; TCRdb has only the in-frame clones, and not every one. In the table there are some 170,000 clones, around four fifths of which are singletons. Sequenced input: PBMCs. The receptors come from a man aged 25-45 years in good health and CMV-seropositive.

The count of this clone is one. A read error may account for a junction end that differs from germline. The chain joins TRBV7-7 to TRBJ2-3; no definite D call. The CDR3 loop spans 14 amino acids. The germline CDR1 and CDR2 sequences are SSHAT and FNYEAQ (reference sequence). CDR3 residues: CASSRGPGTDTQYF. CDR3 bases: TGTGCTAGCAGTCGAGGTCCTGGCACAGATACGCAGTATTTT.

The chain employs TRBV20-1 and TRBJ2-4, with D possibly being TRBD2 (5 bases). Trimming removed 5 bases from V and 9 bases from J, with 11 bases in between. CDR3 length equals 11 residues. Germline CDR1 DFQATT, CDR2 SNEGSKA (reference sequence). CDR3 sequence reads: CSAGRSGIQYF. The CDR3 nucleotides read TGCAGTGCTGGGAGATCGGGCATTCAGTACTTC.

This clone was counted a single time. J is TRBJ2-2 and V is TRBV4-2; 7 nucleotides align to TRBD1. Germline lookup yields CDR1 LGHNA and CDR2 YNFKEQ. This CDR3 comprises 16 residues. V was pared by 4 bases and J by 0 bases, with 5 bases of the junction left unmatched. CDR3 coding DNA: TGTGCCAGCAGCCCACAAGGGGGCGCGAACACCGGGGAGCTGTTTTTT. Its translation is CASSPQGGANTGELFF.

V usage is TRBV27 and J usage is TRBJ2-7, with D perhaps matching TRBD1 (5 bases). This CDR3 contains 14 residues. Germline CDR1 MNHEY, CDR2 SMNVEV (reference sequence). V was trimmed by 0 bases and J by 2 bases, leaving 8 bases between them. As DNA, the CDR3 is TGTGCCAGCAGTTTATCAGGCAGGGCCTACGAGCAGTACTTC. It codes for CASSLSGRAYEQYF.

The chain links TRBV9 to TRBJ2-2; 9 bases are a match to TRBD2. V shed 4 bases and J 0 bases; nucleotides not matched to a gene: 7. The CDR3 runs to 17 residues. Germline V lookup: CDR1 SGDLS, CDR2 YYNGEE. CDR3 in DNA: TGTGCCAGCAGCACCAGCGGGGGGCTCACGAACACCGGGGAGCTGTTTTTT. Translation: CASSTSGGLTNTGELFF. Full variable domain (remainder filled in from reference TRBV9 and TRBJ2-2): DSGVTQTPKHLITATGQRVTLRCSPRSGDLSVYWYQQSLDQGLQFLIQYYNGEERAKGNILERFSAQQFPDLHSELNLSSLELGDSALYFCASSTSGGLTNTGELFFGEGSRLTVL.

The chain recombines TRBV28 with TRBJ1-2; D not certain. The CDR3 runs 13 residues. V lost 5 bases and J lost 6, with 13 bases in between. Per germline, CDR1 MDHEN and CDR2 SYDVKM. CDR3 DNA sequence: TGTGCCAGCAGTGTCCACACGGGAAATGGCTACACCTTC. Its protein is CASSVHTGNGYTF.

V usage is TRBV7-9 and J usage is TRBJ2-5; TRBD1 matches at 7 bases. Germline assignment: CDR1 SEHNR and CDR2 FQNEAQ (reference sequence). Unmatched junction bases numbered 8, after V lost 3 bases and J lost 4 bases. The CDR3 is made up of 15 amino acids. CDR3 amino acids: CASSFKGGALETQYF. The CDR3 DNA reads TGTGCCAGCAGCTTTAAAGGGGGCGCGTTAGAGACCCAGTACTTC. The full variable domain, its missing parts supplied by reference TRBV7-9 and TRBJ2-5, is DTGVSQNPRHKITKRGQNVTFRCDPISEHNRLYWYRQTLGQGPEFLTYFQNEAQLEKSRLLSDRFSAERPKGSFSTLEIQRTEQGDSAMYLCASSFKGGALETQYFGPGTRLLVL.

The genes are TRBV5-1 and TRBJ2-7; 7 nucleotides match TRBD1. V lost 2 bases to trimming and J lost 2 bases; unmatched junction nucleotides: 7. CDR1 is SGHRS and CDR2 is YFSETQ in the germline V gene. This CDR3 comprises 15 residues. CDR3 region: CASSFRQGPTYEQYF. The CDR3, as DNA: TGCGCCAGCAGCTTTCGACAGGGCCCTACCTACGAGCAGTACTTC. Based on the CDR3 plus reference TRBV5-1 and TRBJ2-7, the full variable domain is KAGVTQTPRYLIKTRGQQVTLSCSPISGHRSVSWYQQTPGQGLQFLFEYFSETQRNKGNFPGRFSGRQFSNSRSEMNVSTLELGDSALYLCASSFRQGPTYEQYFGPGTRLTVT.

The CDR3 DNA reads as TGTGCCAGCAGCTCCACCCCGGAGAATCGGGCTTTCTTT. The encoded protein is CASSSTPENRAFF. V and J are TRBV7-2 and TRBJ1-1; D gene unclear. V lost 4 bases and J 11 bases, leaving 17 bases between the germline ends. There are 13 residues in the CDR3. Looked up from germline, CDR1 is SGHTA and CDR2 is FQGNSA.

The J gene is TRBJ2-2, the V gene TRBV7-6; 10 bases are shared with TRBD1. The germline CDR1 and CDR2 sequences are SGHVS and FNYEAQ. Trimming cost V 3 bases and J 3 bases; bases outside gene matches: 7. CDR3 length equals 17 residues. This chain's CDR3 is CASSFRWDRGYTGELFF. CDR3 bases: TGTGCCAGCAGCTTCCGATGGGACAGGGGATACACCGGGGAGCTGTTTTTT.

This clone was recorded a few times. The chain links TRBV19 to TRBJ1-1, with a tentative D call TRBD1 (6 bases). Germline CDR1 is LNHDA and CDR2 is SQIVND (reference sequence). This CDR3 is built from 12 residues. V was trimmed by 8 bases and J by 5 bases, leaving 12 bases between them. CDR3 sequence reads: CASHQGRTEAFF. The DNA of the CDR3 is TGTGCCAGTCACCAGGGGCGGACTGAAGCTTTCTTT.

The CDR3 reads CASSQGTGTGGEQYF. CDR3 DNA sequence: TGCGCCAGCAGCCAAGGAACCGGGACAGGCGGTGAGCAGTACTTC. This chain joins TRBV4-3 and TRBJ2-7; 8 bases are a match to TRBD1. Losses at the gene ends were 1 base for V and 7 bases for J; bases not matched to a gene: 9. The CDR3 sequence is 15 residues long. Germline CDR1 is LGHNA and CDR2 is YSLEER.

The chain recombines TRBV7-8 with TRBJ2-2; 12 bases are a match to TRBD2. The CDR3 is 18 residues long. The germline V gene encodes CDR1 SGHVS and CDR2 FQNEAQ. With 1 base clipped from V and 5 bases from J, the junction kept 8 bases outside the gene matches. The CDR3 DNA sequence: TGTGCCAGCAGCTTAGTGGTGACTAGCGGGGGTTGGACCGGGGAGCTGTTTTTT. It codes for CASSLVVTSGGWTGELFF.

This clone was seen just once. The chain uses TRBV9 and TRBJ2-3; perhaps TRBD1 as D (6 bases). From germline, CDR1 is SGDLS and CDR2 YYNGEE. The CDR3 has 14 amino acids. The V end was cut by 3 bases, the J end by 4 bases, with 12 bases between. CDR3 nucleotides: TGTGCCAGCAGCGGCTACAGGGAACCAGATACGCAGTATTTT. Its protein is CASSGYREPDTQYF.

The chain couples TRBV27 to TRBJ1-3; D possibly corresponds to TRBD1 (5 bases). The CDR3 length is 13 residues. Germline lookup yields CDR1 MNHEY and CDR2 SMNVEV (reference sequence). V lost 9 bases and J 0 bases, leaving 9 bases between the germline ends. The CDR3 is CASRTNSGNTIYF. CDR3 nucleotide sequence: TGTGCCAGTAGGACAAACTCTGGAAACACCATATATTTT.

The genes are TRBV4-1 and TRBJ2-2; 9 bases line up with TRBD1. The CDR3 runs to 17 residues. Trimming removed 5 bases from V and 5 bases from J; junction bases left unmatched: 12. Germline V gene data show CDR1 as MGHRA and CDR2 as YSYEKL. The CDR3 here is CASSTIPGTGTTGELFF. Here the CDR3 DNA reads TGCGCCAGCAGCACAATCCCGGGGACAGGGACAACCGGGGAGCTGTTTTTT.

This chain connects TRBV5-1 to TRBJ2-5; D perhaps matches TRBD2 (5 bases). This CDR3 is built from 15 residues. V was pared by 0 bases and J by 1 base, with 10 bases between. Per germline, CDR1 SGHRS and CDR2 YFSETQ. CDR3 nucleotides: TGCGCCAGCAGCTTGGACCCGGGGTCCCAAGAGACCCAGTACTTC. Translating it yields CASSLDPGSQETQYF. Complete variable domain (other parts from reference TRBV5-1 and TRBJ2-5): KAGVTQTPRYLIKTRGQQVTLSCSPISGHRSVSWYQQTPGQGLQFLFEYFSETQRNKGNFPGRFSGRQFSNSRSEMNVSTLELGDSALYLCASSLDPGSQETQYFGPGTRLLVL.

V and J are TRBV7-2 and TRBJ1-1, with 10 positions matching TRBD1. The trim removed 5 bases at V and 6 bases at J, leaving 12 bases unmatched. This CDR3 spans 16 amino acids. Germline V gene data show CDR1 as SGHTA and CDR2 as FQGNSA. CDR3 loop: CASSPFWTGGFAEAFF. CDR3 coding DNA: TGTGCCAGCAGCCCCTTCTGGACAGGGGGGTTCGCTGAAGCTTTCTTT.

CDR3 amino acids: CASSIWGQGAGQPQHF. DNA of the CDR3: TGTGCCAGTAGTATATGGGGACAGGGGGCCGGTCAGCCCCAGCATTTT. The chain combines TRBV19 with TRBJ1-5; 12 bases line up with TRBD1. CDR1 is LNHDA, CDR2 SQIVND, per germline (reference sequence). V was pared by 2 bases and J by 6 bases, with 5 bases of the junction left unmatched. The CDR3 extends over 16 amino acids.

J is TRBJ2-1 and V is TRBV7-2; 14 positions agree with TRBD2. The CDR3 has 18 amino acids. Germline V gene data show CDR1 as SGHTA and CDR2 as FQGNSA. Trimming at V came to 2 bases and at J to 10 bases, leaving 13 bases not matched to a gene. The CDR3 DNA reads as TGTGCCAGCAGCTTAAAGAGGACTAGCGGGGGGCCTCCGCGCGAGCAGTTCTTC. Residues: CASSLKRTSGGPPREQFF.

The gene calls are TRBV10-3 and TRBJ2-2; 13 bases line up with TRBD2. Per germline, CDR1 ENHRY and CDR2 SYGVKD. J was trimmed by 5 bases and V by 7 bases; bases with no gene match: 7. The CDR3 has 16 amino acids. The CDR3 region has the DNA TGTGCCATCAACCTCGGACTAGCGGGGGAGACCGGGGAGCTGTTTTTT. It is translated as CAINLGLAGETGELFF.

This sequence joins TRBV14 and TRBJ2-5; perhaps TRBD1 as D (7 bases). CDR3 length: 15 amino acids. Per the germline V gene, CDR1 is SGHDN and CDR2 is FVKESK. V dropped 0 bases and J dropped 5 bases, with 13 bases sitting between them. Here the CDR3 DNA reads TGTGCCAGCAGCCAAGACAGGGGGGTCCTGGAGACCCAGTACTTC. This translates into CASSQDRGVLETQYF.

J is TRBJ2-7 and V is TRBV11-2; TRBD1 matches 7 bases. Trimming cost V 5 bases and J 7 bases; bases outside gene matches: 20. The CDR3 covers 17 residues. The germline CDR1 and CDR2 sequences are SGHAT and FQNNGV. In DNA form, the CDR3 reads TGTGCCAGCAGCGTACAACCCGGTGCTTCGACAGGGCGGGAGCAGTACTTC. Residues: CASSVQPGASTGREQYF.

Here the CDR3 reads CASSAQGPNQPQHF. Here the CDR3 DNA reads TGTGCCAGCAGTGCCCAGGGCCCGAATCAGCCCCAGCATTTT. V is TRBV2 and J is TRBJ1-5; possible D gene TRBD1, 5 bases. The V end was cut by 4 bases, the J end by 4 bases, with 11 bases between. This CDR3 comprises 14 residues. Per germline, CDR1 SNHLY and CDR2 FYNNEI.

This chain links TRBV2 with TRBJ1-1; D uncertain. This CDR3 contains 11 residues. CDR1 and CDR2 (germline): SNHLY, FYNNEI. The ends were cut back, 8 bases at V and 2 bases at J, with 6 bases in the middle. CDR3 in amino acids: CASVRNTEAFF. For the CDR3, the DNA is TGTGCCAGCGTTAGAAACACTGAAGCTTTCTTT.